This TCR beta chain was recorded in a study of blood T cell repertoires in COVID-19. Study as a whole: Donors in the United States, Italy and Spain gave samples during acute or convalescent COVID-19. Nucleic acid was either cDNA or gDNA, and it came from T cells, B-cell-depleted T cells, or PBMCs.

In the source study's methods: Cell counts per sample came from amplifying reference gene primers. The assay was immunoSEQ multiplex PCR, and TCRdb's table has in-frame clones only and misses some. The D gene and trimming were derived from the DNA, and the V and J assignments and clone size from that table. The table has 200,000 to 250,000 clones, around 84% seen once. The sequencing input was peripheral blood. The clonotype was recovered from a man aged 50 to 59 who had recovered from COVID-19.

CDR3 nucleotide sequence: TGTGCCAGTAGTTCATCAGGGGTGAATGAGCAGTTCTTC. Encoded protein: CASSSSGVNEQFF. This sequence joins TRBV19 and TRBJ2-1; perhaps TRBD1 as D (6 bases). The CDR3 consists of 13 residues. V was cut by 5 bases and J by 7 bases, with 12 bases left in between. The germline CDR1 and CDR2 sequences are LNHDA and SQIVND (reference sequence).